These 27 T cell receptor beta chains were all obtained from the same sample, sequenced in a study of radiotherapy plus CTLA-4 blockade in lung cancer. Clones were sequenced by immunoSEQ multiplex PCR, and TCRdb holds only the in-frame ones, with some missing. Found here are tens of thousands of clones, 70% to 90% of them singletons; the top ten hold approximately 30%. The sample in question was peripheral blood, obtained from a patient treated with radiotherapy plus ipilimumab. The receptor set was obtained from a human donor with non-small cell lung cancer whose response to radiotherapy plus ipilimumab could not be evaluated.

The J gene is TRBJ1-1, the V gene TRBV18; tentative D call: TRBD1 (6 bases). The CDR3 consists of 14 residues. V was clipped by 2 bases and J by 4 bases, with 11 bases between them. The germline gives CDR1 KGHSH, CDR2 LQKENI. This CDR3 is CASSPIEGGTEAFF. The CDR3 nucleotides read TGTGCCAGCTCACCAATAGAAGGGGGCACTGAAGCTTTCTTT.

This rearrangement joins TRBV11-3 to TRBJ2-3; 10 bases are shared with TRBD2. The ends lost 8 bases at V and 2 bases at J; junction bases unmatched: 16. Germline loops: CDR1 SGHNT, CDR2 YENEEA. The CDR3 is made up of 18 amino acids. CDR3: CASLLQAGAGGLTDTQYF. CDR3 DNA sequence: TGTGCCAGCCTACTCCAGGCCGGAGCGGGAGGGCTCACAGATACGCAGTATTTT.

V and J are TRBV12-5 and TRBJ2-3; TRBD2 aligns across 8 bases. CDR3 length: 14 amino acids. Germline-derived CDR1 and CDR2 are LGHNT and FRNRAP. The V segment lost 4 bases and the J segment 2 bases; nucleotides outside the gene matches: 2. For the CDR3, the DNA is TGTGCTAGTGGTTCGGGGGGGCTCACAGATACGCAGTATTTT. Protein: CASGSGGLTDTQYF.

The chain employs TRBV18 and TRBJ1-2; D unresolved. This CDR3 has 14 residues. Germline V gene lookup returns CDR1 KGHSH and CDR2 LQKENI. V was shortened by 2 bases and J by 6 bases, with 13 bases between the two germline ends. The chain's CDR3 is CASSPEPITNGYTF. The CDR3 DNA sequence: TGTGCCAGCTCACCAGAGCCCATCACCAATGGCTACACCTTC.

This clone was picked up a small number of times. The CDR3 DNA is TGCGCCAGCAGCTATACAGGGTCAGATACGCAGTATTTT. This codes for CASSYTGSDTQYF. The rearrangement links TRBV5-1 to TRBJ2-3, with D maybe TRBD1 (6 bases). Germline V CDR1 and CDR2: SGHRS, YFSETQ. With 3 bases removed from V and 4 bases from J, the gap between germline ends came to 9 bases. The CDR3 length is 13 residues.

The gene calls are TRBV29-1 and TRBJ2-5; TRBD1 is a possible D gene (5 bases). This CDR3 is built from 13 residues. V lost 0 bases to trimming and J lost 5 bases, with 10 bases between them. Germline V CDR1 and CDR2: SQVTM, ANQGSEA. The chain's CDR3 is CSVEEPGYETQYF. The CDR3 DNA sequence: TGCAGCGTTGAAGAGCCAGGGTACGAGACCCAGTACTTC.

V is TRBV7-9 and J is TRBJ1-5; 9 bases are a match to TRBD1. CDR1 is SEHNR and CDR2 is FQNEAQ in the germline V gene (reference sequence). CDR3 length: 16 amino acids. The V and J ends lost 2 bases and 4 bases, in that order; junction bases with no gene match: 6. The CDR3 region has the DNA TGTGCCAGCAGCTTATCGCTCGGGACAGGGAATCAGCCCCAGCATTTT. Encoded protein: CASSLSLGTGNQPQHF.

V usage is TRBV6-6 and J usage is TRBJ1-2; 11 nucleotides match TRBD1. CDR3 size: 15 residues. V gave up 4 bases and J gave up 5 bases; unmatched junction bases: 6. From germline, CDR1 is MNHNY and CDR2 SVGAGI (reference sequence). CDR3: CASSLGQGARYGYTF. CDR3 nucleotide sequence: TGTGCCAGCAGTTTAGGACAGGGGGCGCGTTATGGCTACACCTTC.

The CDR3: CASSTLEGGNTDTQYF. CDR3 nucleotides: TGTGCCAGCAGTACCCTCGAGGGAGGGAACACAGATACGCAGTATTTT. This chain joins TRBV28 and TRBJ2-3; 7 bases agree with TRBD2. After removal of 5 bases from V and 2 bases from J, the junction contained 10 bases not matched to a gene. The CDR3 contains 16 residues. CDR1 is MDHEN and CDR2 is SYDVKM in the germline V gene.

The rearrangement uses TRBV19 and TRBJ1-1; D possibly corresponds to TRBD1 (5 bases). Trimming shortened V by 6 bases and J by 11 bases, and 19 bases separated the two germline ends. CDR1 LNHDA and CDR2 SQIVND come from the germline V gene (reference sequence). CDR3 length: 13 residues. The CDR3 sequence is CASRAQGSPEAFF. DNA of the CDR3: TGTGCCAGTAGGGCCCAGGGCAGTCCAGAGGCTTTCTTT.

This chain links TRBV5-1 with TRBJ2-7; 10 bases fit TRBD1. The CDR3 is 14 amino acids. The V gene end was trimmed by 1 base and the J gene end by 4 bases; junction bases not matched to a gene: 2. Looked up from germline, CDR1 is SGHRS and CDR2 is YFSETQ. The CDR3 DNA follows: TGCGCCAGCAGCTTGCAGGGACAGGGGTACGAGCAGTACTTC. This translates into CASSLQGQGYEQYF. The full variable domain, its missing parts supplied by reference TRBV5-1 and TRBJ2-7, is KAGVTQTPRYLIKTRGQQVTLSCSPISGHRSVSWYQQTPGQGLQFLFEYFSETQRNKGNFPGRFSGRQFSNSRSEMNVSTLELGDSALYLCASSLQGQGYEQYFGPGTRLTVT.

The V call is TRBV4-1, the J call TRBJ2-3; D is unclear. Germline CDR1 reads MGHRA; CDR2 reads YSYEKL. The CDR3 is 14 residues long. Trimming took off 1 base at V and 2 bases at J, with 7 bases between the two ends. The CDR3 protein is CASSQATTTDTQYF. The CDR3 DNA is TGCGCCAGCAGCCAAGCGACAACCACAGATACGCAGTATTTT.

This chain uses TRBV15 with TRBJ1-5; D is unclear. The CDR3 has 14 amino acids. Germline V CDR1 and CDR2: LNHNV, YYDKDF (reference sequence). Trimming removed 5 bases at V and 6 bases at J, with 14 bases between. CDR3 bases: TGTGCCACCAGCCCGAGCGGGAAGAGTCAGCCCCAGCATTTT. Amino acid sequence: CATSPSGKSQPQHF.

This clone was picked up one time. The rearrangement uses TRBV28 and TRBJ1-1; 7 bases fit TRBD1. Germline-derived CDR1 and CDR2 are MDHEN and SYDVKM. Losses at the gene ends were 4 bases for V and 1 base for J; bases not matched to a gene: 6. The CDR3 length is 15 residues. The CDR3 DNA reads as TGTGCCAGCAGTTCCAAACGGACAGGGAACACTGAAGCTTTCTTT. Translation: CASSSKRTGNTEAFF.

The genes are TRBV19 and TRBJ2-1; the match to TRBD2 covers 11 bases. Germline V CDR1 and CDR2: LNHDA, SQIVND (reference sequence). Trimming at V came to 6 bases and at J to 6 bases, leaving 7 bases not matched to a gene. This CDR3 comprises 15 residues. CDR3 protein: CASSLEGLAGNEQFF. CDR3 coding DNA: TGTGCCAGTAGCTTAGAAGGACTAGCGGGCAATGAGCAGTTCTTC.

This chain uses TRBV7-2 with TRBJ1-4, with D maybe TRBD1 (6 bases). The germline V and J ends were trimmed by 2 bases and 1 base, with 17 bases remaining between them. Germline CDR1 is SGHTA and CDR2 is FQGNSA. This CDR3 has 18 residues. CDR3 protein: CASSLRGGGERTNEKLFF. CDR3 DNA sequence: TGTGCCAGCAGCTTAAGGGGGGGAGGGGAGAGAACTAATGAAAAACTGTTTTTT.

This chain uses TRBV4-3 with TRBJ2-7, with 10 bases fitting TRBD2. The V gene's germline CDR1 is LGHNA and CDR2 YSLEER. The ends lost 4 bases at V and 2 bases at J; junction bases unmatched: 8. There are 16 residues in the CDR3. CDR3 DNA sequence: TGCGCCAGCAGCCCGGACGGGACTAGCGTCACCTACGAGCAGTACTTC. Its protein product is CASSPDGTSVTYEQYF.

The chain's CDR3 is CASRKTGLSYEQYF. The CDR3 nucleotides read TGTGCCAGCAGGAAGACAGGCCTCTCCTACGAGCAGTACTTC. The V gene is TRBV28, the J gene TRBJ2-7, with D tentatively TRBD1 (6 bases). The CDR3 contains 14 residues. Germline lookup yields CDR1 MDHEN and CDR2 SYDVKM. V lost 6 bases and J lost 0, with 12 bases in between.

CDR3 loop: CASSVVGDTDTQYF. The CDR3 nucleotides are TGTGCCAGCAGCGTAGTCGGGGACACAGATACGCAGTATTTT. The V call is TRBV9, the J call TRBJ2-3; D perhaps matches TRBD2 (5 bases). V lost 0 bases, J lost 2 bases, and 7 bases lay in between. Germline V lookup: CDR1 SGDLS, CDR2 YYNGEE. This CDR3 comprises 14 residues. The full variable domain, rest sourced from reference TRBV9 and TRBJ2-3, is DSGVTQTPKHLITATGQRVTLRCSPRSGDLSVYWYQQSLDQGLQFLIQYYNGEERAKGNILERFSAQQFPDLHSELNLSSLELGDSALYFCASSVVGDTDTQYFGPGTRLTVL.

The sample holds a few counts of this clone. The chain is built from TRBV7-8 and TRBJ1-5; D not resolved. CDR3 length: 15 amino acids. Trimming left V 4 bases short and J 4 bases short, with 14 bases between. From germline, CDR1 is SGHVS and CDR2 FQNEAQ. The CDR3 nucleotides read TGTGCCAGCAGCTCGGGATCCATAAGAAATCAGCCCCAGCATTTT. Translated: CASSSGSIRNQPQHF.

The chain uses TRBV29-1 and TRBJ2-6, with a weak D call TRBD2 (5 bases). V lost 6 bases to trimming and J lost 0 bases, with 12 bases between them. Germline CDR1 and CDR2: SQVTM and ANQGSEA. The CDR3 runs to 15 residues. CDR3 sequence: CSVKNGNSGANVLTF. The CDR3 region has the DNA TGCAGCGTGAAAAACGGGAACTCTGGGGCCAACGTCCTGACTTTC. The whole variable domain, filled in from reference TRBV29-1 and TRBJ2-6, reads SAVISQKPSRDICQRGTSLTIQCQVDSQVTMMFWYRQQPGQSLTLIATANQGSEATYESGFVIDKFPISRPNLTFSTLTVSNMSPEDSSIYLCSVKNGNSGANVLTFGAGSRLTVL.

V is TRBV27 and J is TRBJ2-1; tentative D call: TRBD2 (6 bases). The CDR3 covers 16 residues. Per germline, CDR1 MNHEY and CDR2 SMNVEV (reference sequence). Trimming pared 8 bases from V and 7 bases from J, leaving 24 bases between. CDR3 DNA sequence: TGTGCCAGCTCCAGCTTAGCGGCCCGGGCGGCTAATGAGCAGTTCTTC. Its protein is CASSSLAARAANEQFF.

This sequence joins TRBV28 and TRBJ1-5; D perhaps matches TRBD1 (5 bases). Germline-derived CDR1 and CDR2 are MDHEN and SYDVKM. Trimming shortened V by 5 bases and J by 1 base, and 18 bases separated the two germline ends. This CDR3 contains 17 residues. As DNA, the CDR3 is TGTGCCAGCAGTACCCCGCCCAGGGTACGGAGCAATCAGCCCCAGCATTTT. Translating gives CASSTPPRVRSNQPQHF. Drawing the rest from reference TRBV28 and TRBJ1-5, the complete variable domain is DVKVTQSSRYLVKRTGEKVFLECVQDMDHENMFWYRQDPGLGLRLIYFSYDVKMKEKGDIPEGYSVSREKKERFSLILESASTNQTSMYLCASSTPPRVRSNQPQHFGDGTRLSIL.

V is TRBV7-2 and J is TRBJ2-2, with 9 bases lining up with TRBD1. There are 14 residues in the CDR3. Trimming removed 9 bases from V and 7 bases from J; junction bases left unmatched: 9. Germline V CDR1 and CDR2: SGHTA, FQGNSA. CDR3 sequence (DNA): TGTGCCAGTCGGCCGGGACAGGGTCACGGGGAGCTGTTTTTT. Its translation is CASRPGQGHGELFF.

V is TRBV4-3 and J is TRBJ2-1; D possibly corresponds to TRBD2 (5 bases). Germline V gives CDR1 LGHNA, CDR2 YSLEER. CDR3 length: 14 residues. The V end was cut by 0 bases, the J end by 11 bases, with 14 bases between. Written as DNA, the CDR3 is TGCGCCAGCAGCCAAGATCCGCGGGTGTATCAGCAGTTCTTC. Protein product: CASSQDPRVYQQFF.

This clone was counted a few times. CDR3: CASSTGRGTDTQYF. The DNA of the CDR3 is TGTGCCAGCAGTACCGGACGAGGGACAGATACGCAGTATTTT. The chain joins TRBV6-5 to TRBJ2-3; D is possibly TRBD2 (5 bases). Germline V gene lookup returns CDR1 MNHEY and CDR2 SVGAGI. The CDR3 loop spans 14 amino acids. Trimming removed 5 bases at V and 3 bases at J, with 12 bases between.

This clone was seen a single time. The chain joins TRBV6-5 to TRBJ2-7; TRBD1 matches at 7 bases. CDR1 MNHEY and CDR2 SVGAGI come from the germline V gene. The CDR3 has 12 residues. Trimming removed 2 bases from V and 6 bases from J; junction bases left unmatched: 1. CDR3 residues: CASSYRGREQYF. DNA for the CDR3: TGTGCCAGCAGTTACAGGGGGCGCGAGCAGTACTTC.